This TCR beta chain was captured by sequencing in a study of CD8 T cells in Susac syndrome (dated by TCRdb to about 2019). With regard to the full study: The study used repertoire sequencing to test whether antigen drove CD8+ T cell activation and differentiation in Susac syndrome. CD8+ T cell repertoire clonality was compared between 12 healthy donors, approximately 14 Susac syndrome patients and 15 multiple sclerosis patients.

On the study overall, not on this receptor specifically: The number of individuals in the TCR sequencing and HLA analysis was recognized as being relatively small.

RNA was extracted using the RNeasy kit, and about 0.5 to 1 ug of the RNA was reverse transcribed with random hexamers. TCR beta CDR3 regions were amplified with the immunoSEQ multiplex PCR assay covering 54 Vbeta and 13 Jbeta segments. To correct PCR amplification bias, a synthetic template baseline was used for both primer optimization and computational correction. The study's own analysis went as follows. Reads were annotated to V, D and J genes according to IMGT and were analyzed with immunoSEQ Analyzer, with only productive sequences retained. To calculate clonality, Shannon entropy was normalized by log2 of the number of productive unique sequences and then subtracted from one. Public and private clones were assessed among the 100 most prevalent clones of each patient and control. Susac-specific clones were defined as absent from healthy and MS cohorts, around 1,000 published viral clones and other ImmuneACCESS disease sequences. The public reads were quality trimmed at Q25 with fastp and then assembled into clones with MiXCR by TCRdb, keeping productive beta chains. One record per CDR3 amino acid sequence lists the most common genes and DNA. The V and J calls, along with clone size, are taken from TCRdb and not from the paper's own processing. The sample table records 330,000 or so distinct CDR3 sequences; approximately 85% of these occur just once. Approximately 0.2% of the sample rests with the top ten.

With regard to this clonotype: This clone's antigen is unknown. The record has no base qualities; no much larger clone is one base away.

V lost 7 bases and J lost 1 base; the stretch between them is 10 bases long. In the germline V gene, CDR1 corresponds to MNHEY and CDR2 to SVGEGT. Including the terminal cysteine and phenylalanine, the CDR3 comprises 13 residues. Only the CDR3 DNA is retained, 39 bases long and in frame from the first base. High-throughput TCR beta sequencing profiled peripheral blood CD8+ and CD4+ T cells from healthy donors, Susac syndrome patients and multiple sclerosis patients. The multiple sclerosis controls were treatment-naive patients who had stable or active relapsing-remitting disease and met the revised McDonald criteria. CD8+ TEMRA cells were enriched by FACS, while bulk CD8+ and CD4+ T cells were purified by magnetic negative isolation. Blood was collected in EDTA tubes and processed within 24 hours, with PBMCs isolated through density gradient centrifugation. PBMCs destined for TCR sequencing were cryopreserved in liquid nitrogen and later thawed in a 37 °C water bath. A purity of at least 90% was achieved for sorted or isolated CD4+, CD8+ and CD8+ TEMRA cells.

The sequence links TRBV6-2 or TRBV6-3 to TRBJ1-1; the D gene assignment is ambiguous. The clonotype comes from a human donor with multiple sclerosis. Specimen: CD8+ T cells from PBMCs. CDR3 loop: CASKGIGNTEAFF. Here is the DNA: TGTGCCAGCAAGGGCATAGGGAACACTGAAGCTTTCTTT.